The 27 T cell receptor beta chains given below trace back to one sample, sequenced in a study of liver allograft versus peripheral blood T cells. Overall study context: T cell receptor repertoires in transplanted livers were compared with those in recipients' peripheral blood.

TCRdb passed the reads through MiXCR, listing each CDR3 protein once. The top ten clones hold under 5.5% of a sample with approximately 4,000 distinct CDR3 sequences, more than 14% of them seen once. The receptors stem from a human patient who had a liver transplant. Some T cells may be transferred from the graft donor.

This clonotype is medium-sized (0.01 to 0.1%) by share. The chain carries TRBV6-1 and TRBJ2-6, with no clear D. CDR3 length: 13 amino acids. Trimming shortened V by 1 base and J by 4 bases, and 2 bases separated the two germline ends. Germline CDR1 and CDR2: MNHNS and SASEGT. The CDR3 DNA reads TGTGCCAGCAGTGAAGTCGGGGCCAACGTCCTGACTTTC. As protein: CASSEVGANVLTF.

By share, this clonotype ranks as medium-sized (0.01 to 0.1%). The J gene is TRBJ2-3, the V gene TRBV6-5; 7 bases map to TRBD2. The germline V gene encodes CDR1 MNHEY and CDR2 SVGAGI. V was clipped by 7 bases and J by 0 bases; unmatched bases: 7. The CDR3 loop spans 15 amino acids. The CDR3 loop is CASTLSGVSTDTQYF. The CDR3 nucleotides read TGTGCCAGCACCCTAAGCGGGGTTAGCACAGATACGCAGTATTTT.

The chain uses TRBV5-1 and TRBJ1-1; weak D call: TRBD1 (6 bases). CDR1 is SGHRS, CDR2 YFSETQ, per germline. CDR3 length: 13 residues. Deletions cut 3 bases from V and 3 bases from J, with 9 bases between. The CDR3 bases are TGCGCCAGCAGCTCAGACAGGTACACTGAAGCTTTCTTT. Amino acids: CASSSDRYTEAFF.

By share of the sample, this clonotype is medium-sized. V is TRBV10-3 and J is TRBJ2-1, with TRBD1 matching over 8 bases. Germline V gene sequence: CDR1 ENHRY, CDR2 SYGVKD. This CDR3 has 15 residues. The junction had 14 bases not matched to a gene; V was cut back by 7 bases and J by 9 bases. CDR3 in amino acids: CAITPTGTGTGEQFF. The CDR3 nucleotides read TGTGCCATCACCCCGACCGGGACAGGTACGGGTGAGCAGTTCTTC.

By share, this clonotype ranks as medium-sized. The chain has TRBV18 and TRBJ2-3, with D unclear. CDR3 size: 13 residues. V lost 4 bases, J lost 0 bases, and 5 bases lay in between. Germline lookup yields CDR1 KGHSH and CDR2 LQKENI. CDR3 coding DNA: TGTGCCAGCTCACAAGGGAGCACAGATACGCAGTATTTT. Its protein is CASSQGSTDTQYF.

Remarks on this clonotype: A much larger clone differs by one base, so this may be a read error. The gene calls are TRBV18 and TRBJ2-5; D is ambiguous. The CDR3 spans 13 residues. Germline loops: CDR1 KGHSH, CDR2 LQKENI. The CDR3 bases are TGTACCAGCTCACCACCGGCTTCAGAGACCCAGTACTTC. This translates into CTSSPPASETQYF. Full variable domain (outside the CDR3, taken from reference TRBV18 and TRBJ2-5): NAGVMQNPRHLVRRRGQEARLRCSPMKGHSHVYWYRQLPEEGLKFMVYLQKENIIDESGMPKERFSAEFPKEGPSILRIQQVVRGDSAAYFCTSSPPASETQYFGPGTRLLVL.

This clonotype is deemed medium-sized. The chain employs TRBV27 and TRBJ2-1, with 8 nucleotides matching TRBD2. Losses at the gene ends were 5 bases for V and 10 bases for J; bases not matched to a gene: 4. CDR1 and CDR2 from the germline V gene are MNHEY and SMNVEV (reference sequence). CDR3 length: 12 amino acids. The CDR3 region has the DNA TGTGCCAGCAGTACCTTAGCGGGGGAGCAGTTCTTC. Translation: CASSTLAGEQFF.

This clonotype is medium-sized in the sample. This chain joins TRBV27 and TRBJ1-5; D not resolved. Germline-derived CDR1 and CDR2 are MNHEY and SMNVEV (reference sequence). V lost 3 bases and J 2 bases, leaving 5 bases between the germline ends. The CDR3 loop spans 13 amino acids. This chain's CDR3 is CASSFWGNQPQHF. The CDR3 DNA follows: TGTGCCAGCAGTTTTTGGGGCAATCAGCCCCAGCATTTT.

This chain joins TRBV20-1 and TRBJ1-1; 7 bases align to TRBD1. CDR1 and CDR2 (germline): DFQATT, SNEGSKA (reference sequence). This CDR3 has 16 residues. V shed 2 bases and J 7 bases; nucleotides not matched to a gene: 16. This CDR3 is CSARTLGDRVFDEAFF. The CDR3 DNA reads TGCAGTGCTAGAACCCTGGGGGACAGAGTTTTTGATGAAGCTTTCTTT.

This clonotype appeared a few times. The rearrangement uses TRBV5-1 and TRBJ2-2; D is unclear. This CDR3 region has 14 residues. Trimming shortened V by 1 base and J by 3 bases, and 7 bases separated the two germline ends. Looked up from germline, CDR1 is SGHRS and CDR2 is YFSETQ. The CDR3 here is CASSLTGDTGELFF. The CDR3 DNA reads as TGCGCCAGCAGCTTGACCGGAGACACCGGGGAGCTGTTTTTT.

By share of the sample, this clonotype is medium-sized. J is TRBJ2-7 and V is TRBV29-1; 8 bases line up with TRBD2. This CDR3 contains 13 residues. The ends lost 5 bases at V and 3 bases at J; junction bases unmatched: 6. CDR1 and CDR2 from the germline V gene are SQVTM and ANQGSEA. The CDR3 reads CSVTSGSLYEQYF. DNA of the CDR3: TGCAGCGTTACAAGCGGGAGTCTCTACGAGCAGTACTTC.

The chain joins TRBV10-2 to TRBJ2-5; TRBD2 aligns across 14 bases. Germline-derived CDR1 and CDR2 are WSHSY and SAAADI. V gave up 6 bases and J gave up 4 bases; unmatched junction bases: 7. The CDR3 consists of 16 residues. CDR3: CASRRGLAGGGETQYF. DNA of the CDR3: TGCGCCAGCAGGCGTGGACTAGCGGGGGGAGGAGAGACCCAGTACTTC.

This clonotype occurred a few times. This may stem from a read error, because a much larger clone lies one nucleotide away. This chain connects TRBV24-1 to TRBJ2-2; maybe TRBD1 (6 bases). The CDR3 extends over 12 amino acids. From germline, CDR1 is KGHDR and CDR2 SFDVKD. The CDR3 sequence is CVTGQNTGELFF. The CDR3, as DNA: TGTGTCACGGGACAAAACACCGGGGAGCTGTTTTTT.

Notes on this clonotype: A much larger clone lies one base from this, so it may be a read error. The chain recombines TRBV6-6 with TRBJ2-1; 10 bases agree with TRBD2. Germline CDR1 and CDR2: MNHNY and SVGAGI (reference sequence). The CDR3 has 16 amino acids. In DNA, the CDR3 is TGTGCCAGCAGCGGACGAGCGGGGGGGCCCTACAAGGAGCAGTTCTTC. Its protein is CASSGRAGGPYKEQFF.

This clonotype appeared a few times. The CDR3 loop reads CASSLMSGYEQYF. The CDR3 bases are TGTGCCAGCAGTTTAATGTCCGGCTACGAGCAGTACTTC. The chain recombines TRBV28 with TRBJ2-7; D not resolved. CDR1 is MDHEN, CDR2 SYDVKM, per germline. The CDR3 is 13 residues long. V shed 2 bases and J shed 3 bases, with 8 bases lying between them. The full variable domain, completed using reference TRBV28 and TRBJ2-7, is DVKVTQSSRYLVKRTGEKVFLECVQDMDHENMFWYRQDPGLGLRLIYFSYDVKMKEKGDIPEGYSVSREKKERFSLILESASTNQTSMYLCASSLMSGYEQYFGPGTRLTVT.

The J gene is TRBJ2-1, the V gene TRBV20-1, with D perhaps being TRBD1 or TRBD2 (6 bases each). Looked up from germline, CDR1 is DFQATT and CDR2 is SNEGSKA (reference sequence). This CDR3 spans 14 amino acids. The V and J ends lost 3 bases and 6 bases respectively, with 15 bases between them. CDR3 loop: CSASLGGLRNEQFF. For the CDR3, the DNA is TGCAGTGCTAGTCTAGGGGGGCTTCGCAATGAGCAGTTCTTC.

This chain links TRBV7-9 with TRBJ2-1; TRBD2 aligns across 7 bases. V lost 2 bases, J lost 0 bases, and 7 bases stayed unmatched. The CDR3 is made up of 17 amino acids. Germline CDR1 reads SEHNR; CDR2 reads FQNEAQ (reference sequence). The CDR3 bases are TGTGCCAGCAGCTTATCAGGTGGCGGGAGCTCCTACAATGAGCAGTTCTTC. Its protein is CASSLSGGGSSYNEQFF.

This clonotype is deemed medium-sized. The chain carries TRBV7-9 and TRBJ1-2; a weak D match, TRBD1 (6 bases). V was pared by 5 bases and J by 0 bases, with 10 bases between. CDR1 is SEHNR and CDR2 is FQNEAQ in the germline V gene (reference sequence). The CDR3 runs to 14 residues. CDR3 amino acids: CASSRQEANYGYTF. CDR3 DNA sequence: TGTGCCAGCAGCCGACAGGAAGCTAACTATGGCTACACCTTC.

This clonotype ranks as medium-sized. V usage is TRBV20-1 and J usage is TRBJ2-7, with 12 bases aligning to TRBD2. Germline trimming cut 6 bases from V and 0 bases from J; bases unmatched to any gene: 12. This CDR3 region has 17 residues. Germline V gives CDR1 DFQATT, CDR2 SNEGSKA (reference sequence). In nucleotides, the CDR3 is TGCAGTGCGGAACCGGGACTAGCGGGCCGGAGCTCCTACGAGCAGTACTTC. It specifies CSAEPGLAGRSSYEQYF.

In its sample, this clonotype ranks as medium-sized. The DNA for the CDR3 is TGTGCCAGTAGTATAGTTTCAGATCAGCCCCAGCATTTT. This translates into CASSIVSDQPQHF. V usage is TRBV19 and J usage is TRBJ1-5; D is ambiguous. Germline V gene data show CDR1 as LNHDA and CDR2 as SQIVND (reference sequence). Trimming cost V 1 base and J 5 bases, with 6 bases left between them. CDR3 length equals 13 residues.

This clonotype is classed as medium-sized (0.01 to 0.1%). The rearrangement joins TRBV9 to TRBJ2-7, with a weak D call TRBD2 (6 bases). The CDR3 length is 15 residues. The germline V gene has CDR1 SGDLS and CDR2 YYNGEE. The ends were cut back, 4 bases at V and 3 bases at J, with 17 bases in the middle. CDR3 nucleotides: TGTGCCAGCAGCACCCAACCGGGACTCTTCTACGAGCAGTACTTC. Translating it yields CASSTQPGLFYEQYF.

The chain couples TRBV7-9 to TRBJ2-7; the D is unclear. Trimming shortened V by 5 bases and J by 3 bases, and 11 bases separated the two germline ends. CDR1 and CDR2 from the germline V gene are SEHNR and FQNEAQ (reference sequence). The CDR3 contains 13 residues. This CDR3 reads CASSPTPFYEQYF. CDR3 bases: TGTGCCAGCAGCCCGACCCCCTTCTACGAGCAGTACTTC.

By share, this clonotype ranks as medium-sized. The gene calls are TRBV7-9 and TRBJ1-4; D is uncertain. CDR3 length: 15 residues. V lost 2 bases to trimming and J lost 8 bases, with 15 bases between them. Per the germline V gene, CDR1 is SEHNR and CDR2 is FQNEAQ (reference sequence). The CDR3 nucleotides are TGTGCCAGCAGCTTAAATTATGGGTTGGAGGAAAAACTGTTTTTT. Protein product: CASSLNYGLEEKLFF.

By sample share, this clonotype is medium-sized (0.01 to 0.1%). The rearrangement links TRBV5-4 to TRBJ2-1; D unresolved. The CDR3 consists of 15 residues. Per the germline V gene, CDR1 is SGHNT and CDR2 is YYREEE (reference sequence). Trimming took off 0 bases at V and 0 bases at J, with 7 bases between the two ends. CDR3 amino acids: CASSLEGNSYNEQFF. CDR3 coding DNA: TGTGCCAGCAGCTTGGAGGGTAACTCCTACAATGAGCAGTTCTTC.

This clonotype qualifies as medium-sized. The chain couples TRBV7-9 to TRBJ1-4; D gene ambiguous. The CDR3 consists of 12 residues. Germline CDR1 and CDR2: SEHNR and FQNEAQ (reference sequence). V was clipped by 2 bases and J by 8 bases, with 6 bases between them. CDR3 region: CASSLLTEKLFF. As DNA, the CDR3 is TGTGCCAGCAGCTTACTAACGGAAAAACTGTTTTTT.

Relative to its sample, this clonotype is medium-sized. V gene TRBV6-1 combines with J gene TRBJ1-6, with D unresolved. The CDR3 is made up of 15 amino acids. Trimming stripped 4 bases from V and 4 bases from J, with 11 bases between. Germline-derived CDR1 and CDR2 are MNHNS and SASEGT. The CDR3 DNA reads TGTGCCAGCAGTGCCCTGGGATTGTATAATTCACCCCTCCACTTT. This codes for CASSALGLYNSPLHF.

The chain is built from TRBV10-3 and TRBJ1-4, with 8 bases lining up with TRBD1. Trimming at V came to 4 bases and at J to 5 bases, leaving 9 bases not matched to a gene. Germline lookup yields CDR1 ENHRY and CDR2 SYGVKD. CDR3 length: 16 amino acids. The CDR3 DNA sequence: TGTGCCATCAGTGGGGCAGGGGGCGCGGGCAATGAAAAACTGTTTTTT. Its translation is CAISGAGGAGNEKLFF.